This T cell receptor beta chain was sequenced during a study of cytomegalovirus exposure and HLA in healthy donors (dated by TCRdb to 2016 to 2017). Some background on the complete study: A later analysis indicated that the 90 to 150 validation repertoires were generated on the platform also employed for the approximately 700 repertoires of the first cohort. The study aimed to test whether cataloging public T cell receptors could reveal signatures of past pathogen exposure. A separate validation cohort of roughly 130 different subjects was used in addition to the approximately 610-subject first cohort. High-throughput TCR immunosequencing, statistical association of individual TCRs with disease status, and machine learning were combined to predict cytomegalovirus infection status. On the study overall, not on this receptor specifically: A later analysis had no HLA typing for the validation cohort, so co-occurrence there was scored across all 120 or so repertoires. Three of the identified cytomegalovirus-associated TCR beta chains were confirmed in vitro to be specific for cytomegalovirus antigens. While some public TCRs were present in many individuals, most TCR sequences turned up only very rarely across donors. The study gave a list of roughly 150 TCR beta chains associated with cytomegalovirus. In a later analysis, TCRs clustered in the first cohort were found to also tend to co-occur in the roughly 130 validation repertoires, with 85% to 95% of cluster scores above 0. According to the authors, the approach could potentially be generalized to other disease states and immunological phenotypes. In both the original and validation cohorts, the classifier was reported to diagnose cytomegalovirus status with high specificity and sensitivity.

Libraries were prepared through the immunoSEQ multiplex PCR assay. In the source study's methods: A statistical classification framework was built for diagnosing cytomegalovirus status from the catalog of TCR beta chain sequences. TCRdb holds this immuneACCESS table with in-frame rearrangements only. Some clones are missing; in checked studies, unresolved V genes explain under half, and the rest has no known cause. V and J calls and clone size come straight from that table; D and trimming were deduced from the DNA. The sample table lists some 76,000 clones, approximately 94% of them with a count of one. Roughly 3.4% of the sample belongs to the ten largest clones. The donors were included in the validation cohort of over a hundred subjects, a group kept apart from the approximately 700-subject first cohort. The CDR3 contains 14 residues, cysteine and phenylalanine counted. CDR3 DNA is the only sequence kept; it has 42 bases, read in frame from the first base.

To note about this clone: It has no known antigen specificity. Base quality data are lacking; no much larger clone is found one base away.

The sequence was obtained from a woman in her late teens or twenties in good health and CMV-seropositive. Sequencing was done on a sample of PBMCs. The chain was built from TRBV21-1 and TRBJ2-1; the listed D gene, TRBD2, was not tested against the DNA. TRBV21-1 is an annotated pseudogene. The CDR3: CASSGREVRNEQFF. The nucleotide sequence reads as follows: TGTGCCAGCAGCGGCAGGGAGGTAAGAAATGAGCAGTTCTTC.